Below, 30 T cell receptor beta chains from the same sample are listed, as sequenced in a study of CD8+ T cells in alopecia areata. Sequencing used cDNA as its template, made by extracting RNA and reverse transcribing it. Method: immunoSEQ multiplex PCR; TCRdb's copy keeps in-frame clones and lacks some. The sample has approximately 180,000 clones, around 71% seen once. The sequencing used CD8+ T cells sorted from blood, collected at week 0. These receptors were obtained from a human donor with alopecia areata.

The chain links TRBV15 to TRBJ2-7; D might be TRBD1 (6 bases). Trimming left V 0 bases short and J 3 bases short, with 9 bases between. This CDR3 comprises 14 residues. CDR1 and CDR2 (germline): LNHNV, YYDKDF (reference sequence). CDR3: CATSREGTSYEQYF. CDR3 bases: TGTGCCACCAGCAGAGAAGGGACAAGCTACGAGCAGTACTTC. The complete variable domain, with remaining parts taken from reference TRBV15 and TRBJ2-7, reads DAMVIQNPRYQVTQFGKPVTLSCSQTLNHNVMYWYQQKSSQAPKLLFHYYDKDFNNEADTPDNFQSRRPNTSFCFLDIRSPGLGDTAMYLCATSREGTSYEQYFGPGTRLTVT.

The rearrangement joins TRBV23-1 to TRBJ2-1; 7 nucleotides agree with TRBD2. TRBV23-1 is noted as an ORF with a role that remains uncertain. The CDR3 loop spans 16 amino acids. The ends lost 0 bases at V and 5 bases at J; junction bases unmatched: 7. DNA for the CDR3: TGCGCCAGCAGTCAATCGGGGAGGGGTCGGAACAATGAGCAGTTCTTC. It codes for CASSQSGRGRNNEQFF.

CDR3 DNA sequence: TGCAGCGTTGAAGGTTTCCAGCCCGACAATGAGCAGTTCTTC. This gives the protein CSVEGFQPDNEQFF. The V and J genes are TRBV29-1 and TRBJ2-1; D is uncertain. Germline V lookup: CDR1 SQVTM, CDR2 ANQGSEA. Trimming left V 1 base short and J 5 bases short, with 12 bases between. CDR3 length equals 14 residues.

There are a few counts of this clone. The CDR3 loop reads CASSYQGGDYEQYF. In nucleotides, the CDR3 is TGCGCCAGCAGCTACCAAGGGGGGGATTACGAGCAGTACTTC. V and J are TRBV5-1 and TRBJ2-7, with D perhaps TRBD2 (7 bases). CDR1 and CDR2 from the germline V gene are SGHRS and YFSETQ. The CDR3 runs to 14 residues. Trimming removed 3 bases from V and 4 bases from J, with 14 bases in between.

The chain combines TRBV27 with TRBJ1-3; unclear D gene. The germline CDR1 and CDR2 sequences are MNHEY and SMNVEV (reference sequence). V was trimmed by 6 bases and J by 0 bases, leaving 12 bases between them. The CDR3 sequence is 15 residues long. The CDR3 coding sequence is TGTGCCAGCAGAAGGGAGCTACACTCTGGAAACACCATATATTTT. Residues: CASRRELHSGNTIYF.

A remark on this clone: Other nucleotide sequences in the sample specify the same CDR3. The rearrangement uses TRBV30 and TRBJ2-5, with D perhaps matching TRBD2 (5 bases). The CDR3 has 13 residues. The V end lost 2 bases, the J end lost 2 bases, and 9 bases lay between the germline ends. Germline assignment: CDR1 GTSNPN and CDR2 SVGIG (reference sequence). The DNA of the CDR3 is TGTGCCTGGAGTCCGGACTCTCAAGAGACCCAGTACTTC. Translated, it gives CAWSPDSQETQYF.

The CDR3 nucleotides read TGTGCCAGCAGTCCAGGGGATTCCTATGGCTACACCTTC. It is translated as CASSPGDSYGYTF. This chain links TRBV6-5 with TRBJ1-2; tentatively, D is TRBD1 (6 bases). The CDR3 extends over 13 amino acids. The V and J ends lost 5 bases and 4 bases respectively, with 11 bases between them. Germline loops: CDR1 MNHEY, CDR2 SVGAGI.

V and J are TRBV5-6 and TRBJ2-7; TRBD1 matches 9 bases. Germline V gene lookup returns CDR1 SGHDT and CDR2 YYEEEE. There are 13 residues in the CDR3. V trimming: 4 bases; J trimming: 5 bases; junction bases outside the gene matches: 4. The CDR3 DNA is TGTGCCAGCAGCGCCGGGACAGGGCACGAGCAGTACTTC. It translates to CASSAGTGHEQYF.

V is TRBV7-9 and J is TRBJ1-6; D call uncertain. CDR1 and CDR2 (germline): SEHNR, FQNEAQ (reference sequence). The ends were cut back, 5 bases at V and 8 bases at J, with 16 bases in the middle. This CDR3 is built from 15 residues. CDR3 region: CASSPRELSYSPLHF. In nucleotides, the CDR3 is TGTGCCAGCAGCCCCCGAGAACTCTCGTATTCACCCCTCCACTTT.

The gene calls are TRBV5-1 and TRBJ1-1; possibly TRBD1 for D (5 bases). Trimming took off 1 base at V and 3 bases at J, with 10 bases between the two ends. CDR1 is SGHRS, CDR2 YFSETQ, per germline. The CDR3 contains 14 residues. The CDR3 coding sequence is TGCGCCAGCAGCTTGAGGGGAGACCACACTGAAGCTTTCTTT. It yields the protein CASSLRGDHTEAFF.

The sample holds one count of this clone. The chain links TRBV4-1 to TRBJ1-1; 7 bases map to TRBD1. The length of the CDR3 is 14 residues. Germline V gives CDR1 MGHRA, CDR2 YSYEKL. Trimming took 4 bases from V and 1 from J; bases not matched to a gene: 3. The DNA of the CDR3 is TGCGCCAGCAGCCTCCGGGACAGGAACACTGAAGCTTTCTTT. It translates to CASSLRDRNTEAFF.

The chain has TRBV28 and TRBJ2-7; D is ambiguous. Deletions cut 4 bases from V and 5 bases from J, with 6 bases between. CDR3 length: 11 residues. Looked up from germline, CDR1 is MDHEN and CDR2 is SYDVKM. As DNA, the CDR3 is TGTGCCAGCAGTTCGCCTGACGAGCAGTACTTC. Encoded protein: CASSSPDEQYF.

J is TRBJ2-1 and V is TRBV4-1; D may be TRBD2 (5 bases). The CDR3 totals 16 residues. Deletions cut 1 base from V and 6 bases from J, with 16 bases between. Germline-derived CDR1 and CDR2 are MGHRA and YSYEKL. The chain's CDR3 is CASSQGRLSSGNEQFF. The CDR3 DNA reads as TGCGCCAGCAGCCAAGGACGACTAAGCAGCGGCAATGAGCAGTTCTTC.

This chain joins TRBV7-9 and TRBJ2-1; D might be TRBD1 or TRBD2, each matching 6 bases. Trimming shortened V by 8 bases and J by 6 bases, and 8 bases separated the two germline ends. Germline V gives CDR1 SEHNR, CDR2 FQNEAQ (reference sequence). CDR3 size: 11 residues. The CDR3 reads CASSGANEQFF. CDR3 in DNA: TGTGCCAGCTCGGGGGCCAATGAGCAGTTCTTC.

The chain combines TRBV9 with TRBJ2-6; 11 nucleotides match TRBD1. CDR3 size: 18 residues. Germline V gene lookup returns CDR1 SGDLS and CDR2 YYNGEE. The V segment lost 3 bases and the J segment 0 bases; nucleotides outside the gene matches: 5. DNA for the CDR3: TGTGCCAGCAGCGCGTGGACAGGGGGCAGCTCTGGGGCCAACGTCCTGACTTTC. This codes for CASSAWTGGSSGANVLTF. The complete variable domain, with remaining parts taken from reference TRBV9 and TRBJ2-6, reads DSGVTQTPKHLITATGQRVTLRCSPRSGDLSVYWYQQSLDQGLQFLIQYYNGEERAKGNILERFSAQQFPDLHSELNLSSLELGDSALYFCASSAWTGGSSGANVLTFGAGSRLTVL.

The chain is built from TRBV6-5 and TRBJ2-1, with no clear D. V gave up 6 bases and J gave up 1 base, with 10 bases separating them. This CDR3 region has 14 residues. Germline V lookup: CDR1 MNHEY, CDR2 SVGAGI. The CDR3 bases are TGTGCCAGCAGCCCATGGGGTTCCTACAATGAGCAGTTCTTC. Amino acids: CASSPWGSYNEQFF.

The J gene is TRBJ2-7, the V gene TRBV29-1, with D unclear. CDR1 SQVTM and CDR2 ANQGSEA come from the germline V gene. This CDR3 contains 14 residues. The germline V and J ends were trimmed by 0 bases and 0 bases, with 9 bases remaining between them. CDR3: CSVEDTHSSYEQYF. In DNA form, the CDR3 reads TGCAGCGTTGAAGATACCCACAGCTCCTACGAGCAGTACTTC.

The V and J genes are TRBV27 and TRBJ1-1, with unresolved D. CDR1 is MNHEY, CDR2 SMNVEV, per germline (reference sequence). The CDR3 is 12 residues long. The V end lost 5 bases, the J end lost 5 bases, and 9 bases lay between the germline ends. In DNA, the CDR3 is TGTGCCAGCAGTCAAGGACCGACTGAAGCTTTCTTT. Translation: CASSQGPTEAFF.

The chain recombines TRBV5-1 with TRBJ1-5; a possible D gene is TRBD1 (5 bases). Germline V CDR1 and CDR2: SGHRS, YFSETQ. CDR3 length: 15 residues. Between the trimmed V and J ends, which lost 0 bases and 5 bases, there was a span of 12 bases. CDR3 in amino acids: CASSLAGRVDQPQHF. Here the CDR3 DNA reads TGCGCCAGCAGCTTGGCAGGGAGGGTAGATCAGCCCCAGCATTTT.

This chain uses TRBV5-6 with TRBJ1-2; D remains ambiguous. This CDR3 is built from 14 residues. The germline gives CDR1 SGHDT, CDR2 YYEEEE. V was cut by 4 bases and J by 4 bases, with 14 bases left in between. The CDR3 nucleotides read TGTGCCAGCAGCCCCGACGGAGTATTCTATGGCTACACCTTC. It specifies CASSPDGVFYGYTF.

The J gene is TRBJ2-4, the V gene TRBV7-9; tentative D call: TRBD1 (6 bases). V gave up 5 bases and J gave up 3 bases, with 11 bases separating them. Germline-derived CDR1 and CDR2 are SEHNR and FQNEAQ (reference sequence). The CDR3 sequence is 14 residues long. In DNA, the CDR3 is TGTGCCAGCAGCCGGTCCAGGGGCAAAAACATTCAGTACTTC. It yields the protein CASSRSRGKNIQYF.

The chain joins TRBV11-2 to TRBJ2-3; TRBD2 agrees at 9 bases. Trimming took 1 base from V and 4 from J; bases not matched to a gene: 0. Germline V gene data show CDR1 as SGHAT and CDR2 as FQNNGV. This CDR3 spans 14 amino acids. The CDR3, as DNA: TGTGCCAGCAGCTTAGGCGGGGGGGCAGATACGCAGTATTTT. Translation: CASSLGGGADTQYF.

The rearrangement uses TRBV5-1 and TRBJ2-1, with 9 bases aligning to TRBD1. This CDR3 region has 13 residues. From germline, CDR1 is SGHRS and CDR2 YFSETQ. The V gene end was trimmed by 8 bases and the J gene end by 5 bases; junction bases not matched to a gene: 5. DNA for the CDR3: TGCGCCAGAAGGACAGGGGAGGACAATGAGCAGTTCTTC. Its protein product is CARRTGEDNEQFF. Together with reference TRBV5-1 and TRBJ2-1, the CDR3 gives the full variable domain: KAGVTQTPRYLIKTRGQQVTLSCSPISGHRSVSWYQQTPGQGLQFLFEYFSETQRNKGNFPGRFSGRQFSNSRSEMNVSTLELGDSALYLCARRTGEDNEQFFGPGTRLTVL.

The V and J genes are TRBV9 and TRBJ1-2; D ambiguous. Trimming cost V 1 base and J 8 bases, with 9 bases left between them. The CDR3 has 12 residues. The germline gives CDR1 SGDLS, CDR2 YYNGEE. The CDR3 DNA is TGTGCCAGCAGCGTAAACGGTGGCGGCTACACCTTC. The encoded protein is CASSVNGGGYTF.

CDR3 sequence: CASSSPRPGHNSYEQYF. Written as DNA, the CDR3 is TGTGCCAGCAGCTCACCCCGCCCAGGACATAACTCCTACGAGCAGTACTTC. The chain combines TRBV7-9 with TRBJ2-7, with D possibly TRBD1 on 5 matching bases. V lost 4 bases to trimming and J lost 0 bases, with 19 bases between them. Germline loops: CDR1 SEHNR, CDR2 FQNEAQ (reference sequence). The length of the CDR3 is 17 residues.

This clone was observed a few times. The rearrangement uses TRBV27 and TRBJ2-5; TRBD2 aligns across 7 bases. CDR3 length: 15 amino acids. Germline lookup yields CDR1 MNHEY and CDR2 SMNVEV (reference sequence). Trimming took 3 bases from V and 1 from J; bases not matched to a gene: 5. CDR3 DNA: TGTGCCAGCAGTTTCGCGCCGGGGGGCCAAGAGACCCAGTACTTC. This encodes CASSFAPGGQETQYF.

The CDR3, as DNA: TGTGCCTGGGGTGGGGGGGAGACCCAGTACTTC. Encoded protein: CAWGGGETQYF. The V call is TRBV30, the J call TRBJ2-5, with D perhaps matching TRBD2 (6 bases). The ends were cut back, 5 bases at V and 5 bases at J, with 9 bases in the middle. Germline loops: CDR1 GTSNPN, CDR2 SVGIG (reference sequence). This CDR3 is 11 amino acids long.

This chain connects TRBV2 to TRBJ1-6; no reliable D call. Trimming removed 7 bases at V and 9 bases at J, with 13 bases between. CDR3 length: 13 amino acids. In germline, CDR1 is SNHLY, CDR2 FYNNEI. The CDR3 loop reads CASNSGGISPLHF. In nucleotides, the CDR3 is TGTGCCAGCAATTCCGGAGGCATTTCACCCCTCCACTTT.

This chain uses TRBV10-1 with TRBJ1-1; D is ambiguous. This CDR3 comprises 13 residues. CDR1 is WNHNN and CDR2 is SYGVQD in the germline V gene (reference sequence). V was pared by 6 bases and J by 1 base, with 9 bases between. The CDR3 here is CASRRGRNTEAFF. The CDR3 bases are TGCGCCAGCAGGAGAGGACGGAACACTGAAGCTTTCTTT.

In this sample, this clone turned up a few times. This sequence joins TRBV14 and TRBJ2-5, with 7 nucleotides matching TRBD1. J was trimmed by 4 bases and V by 3 bases; bases with no gene match: 5. CDR3 length: 14 residues. CDR1 is SGHDN, CDR2 FVKESK, per germline. CDR3: CASSQRGGGETQYF. The CDR3 bases are TGTGCCAGCAGCCAGCGAGGGGGCGGAGAGACCCAGTACTTC.